This TCR beta chain appears in the sequencing data of a study of blood T cell repertoires in COVID-19. This clone was seen only a few times. Data came from immunoSEQ multiplex PCR; TCRdb stores just in-frame clones and leaves some out. The sample lists roughly 42,000 clones, about 90% occurring once. CDR3 size: 13 residues. V shed 4 bases and J shed 3 bases, with 10 bases lying between them. CDR1 and CDR2 from the germline V gene are SGHRS and YFSETQ. This TCR came from a man in his forties or fifties with active COVID-19. V and J are TRBV5-1 and TRBJ1-1; a possible D gene is TRBD1 (5 bases). The sequenced sample was peripheral blood. CDR3 DNA: TGCGCCAGCAGCCTTCTGACAGACACTGAAGCTTTCTTT. It specifies CASSLLTDTEAFF.